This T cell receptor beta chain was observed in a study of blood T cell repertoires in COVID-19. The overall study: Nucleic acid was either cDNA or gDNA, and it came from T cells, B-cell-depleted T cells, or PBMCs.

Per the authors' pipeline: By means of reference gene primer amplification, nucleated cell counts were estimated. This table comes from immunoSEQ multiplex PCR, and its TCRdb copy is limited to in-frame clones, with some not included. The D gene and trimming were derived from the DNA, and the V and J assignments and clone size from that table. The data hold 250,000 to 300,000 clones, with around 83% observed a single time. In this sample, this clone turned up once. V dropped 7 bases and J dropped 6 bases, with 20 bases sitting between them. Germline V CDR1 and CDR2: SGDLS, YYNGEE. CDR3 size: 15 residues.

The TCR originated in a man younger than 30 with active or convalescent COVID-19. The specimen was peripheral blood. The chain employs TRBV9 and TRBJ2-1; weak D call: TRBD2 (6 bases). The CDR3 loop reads CASAPWGEMVNEQFF. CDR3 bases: TGTGCCAGCGCGCCATGGGGGGAGATGGTCAATGAGCAGTTCTTC.